One sample yielded the 23 T cell receptor beta chains listed below, sequenced in a study of cytomegalovirus exposure and HLA in healthy donors. The PCR contained 60 Vbeta and 13 Jbeta primers. The assay was immunoSEQ multiplex PCR, and TCRdb's table has in-frame clones only and misses some. The data show 200,000 to 250,000 clones, 65% to 80% seen once. Material for sequencing was PBMCs. These receptors were obtained from a man in his forties or fifties in good health and CMV-seronegative.

This chain connects TRBV9 to TRBJ1-1; possible D gene TRBD1, 5 bases. CDR1 and CDR2 (germline): SGDLS, YYNGEE. V gave up 4 bases and J gave up 0 bases, with 13 bases separating them. CDR3 length: 15 amino acids. The CDR3 nucleotides are TGTGCCAGCAGCCGGGGGGGGAGGATGAACACTGAAGCTTTCTTT. This codes for CASSRGGRMNTEAFF.

The gene calls are TRBV15 and TRBJ2-5, with 7 bases lining up with TRBD2. Trimming removed 0 bases from V and 5 bases from J; junction bases left unmatched: 15. Germline lookup yields CDR1 LNHNV and CDR2 YYDKDF (reference sequence). The CDR3 contains 18 residues. DNA for the CDR3: TGTGCCACCAGCAGAGATCACGGGATCGGGGGGAGGGAGGAGACCCAGTACTTC. Its translation: CATSRDHGIGGREETQYF.

The sample holds one count of this clone. The V and J genes are TRBV4-3 and TRBJ2-7; D perhaps matches TRBD2 (7 bases). The CDR3 length is 15 residues. Germline CDR1 reads LGHNA; CDR2 reads YSLEER. The V gene lost 4 bases and the J gene lost 6 bases, with 19 bases spanning the gap. CDR3 sequence reads: CASSLGSGGASEQYF. Here the CDR3 DNA reads TGCGCCAGCAGCCTGGGAAGTGGGGGGGCGAGCGAGCAGTACTTC.

The rearrangement joins TRBV9 to TRBJ2-1, with 10 bases matching TRBD1. The germline V gene encodes CDR1 SGDLS and CDR2 YYNGEE. This CDR3 contains 14 residues. V gave up 3 bases and J gave up 8 bases; unmatched junction bases: 5. The CDR3 is CASSAGTGVDEQFF. DNA for the CDR3: TGTGCCAGCAGCGCCGGGACAGGGGTCGATGAGCAGTTCTTC.

The CDR3 region has the DNA TGCAGCGTTGAGACAGGACCCGAGCAGTACTTC. Translating gives CSVETGPEQYF. The V call is TRBV29-1, the J call TRBJ2-7, with a possible D match to TRBD1 (6 bases). This CDR3 spans 11 amino acids. Germline lookup yields CDR1 SQVTM and CDR2 ANQGSEA. The germline V and J ends were trimmed by 3 bases and 6 bases, with 9 bases remaining between them.

The rearrangement joins TRBV27 to TRBJ1-1; no clear D gene. The CDR3 runs to 13 residues. Looked up from germline, CDR1 is MNHEY and CDR2 is SMNVEV (reference sequence). Trimming left V 3 bases short and J 3 bases short, with 8 bases between. The CDR3 DNA is TGTGCCAGCAGTTTCGGGATACACACTGAAGCTTTCTTT. Translated: CASSFGIHTEAFF.

J is TRBJ1-2 and V is TRBV12-5; the D is unclear. The CDR3 is 13 residues long. Trimming took off 4 bases at V and 4 bases at J, with 10 bases between the two ends. Germline values: CDR1 LGHNT, CDR2 FRNRAP. CDR3 protein: CASGSDIVYGYTF. In DNA, the CDR3 is TGTGCTAGTGGTTCCGACATAGTCTATGGCTACACCTTC.

The rearrangement joins TRBV11-2 to TRBJ2-1; 14 bases are a match to TRBD2. The germline CDR1 and CDR2 sequences are SGHAT and FQNNGV. CDR3 length: 14 residues. J lost 6 bases, V lost 8 bases, and 3 bases had no gene match. CDR3 DNA: TGTGCCAGCGGACTAGCGGGGGGAGGCAATGAGCAGTTCTTC. This translates into CASGLAGGGNEQFF.

V is TRBV7-9 and J is TRBJ2-1; D might be TRBD2 (7 bases). The V end was cut by 4 bases, the J end by 8 bases, with 18 bases between. The CDR3 is made up of 15 amino acids. CDR1 SEHNR and CDR2 FQNEAQ come from the germline V gene (reference sequence). CDR3 amino acids: CASSSTGRGRDEQFF. CDR3 nucleotides: TGTGCCAGCAGCTCAACAGGGAGGGGCAGGGATGAGCAGTTCTTC.

CDR3 residues: CASSVSVSGNTIYF. Here the CDR3 DNA reads TGTGCCAGCAGCGTCTCGGTCTCTGGAAACACCATATATTTT. The chain has TRBV9 and TRBJ1-3; D gene unclear. V gave up 2 bases and J gave up 0 bases, with 6 bases separating them. The CDR3 contains 14 residues. Germline loops: CDR1 SGDLS, CDR2 YYNGEE.

The chain has TRBV6-5 and TRBJ2-5, with TRBD2 as a possible D gene (7 bases). The V end lost 2 bases, the J end lost 2 bases, and 15 bases lay between the germline ends. Germline V gene data show CDR1 as MNHEY and CDR2 as SVGAGI. CDR3 size: 16 residues. CDR3 region: CASSYGGGGFQETQYF. The CDR3 bases are TGTGCCAGCAGTTACGGGGGCGGGGGCTTTCAAGAGACCCAGTACTTC.

This sequence joins TRBV19 and TRBJ1-1; D gene ambiguous. The CDR3 runs 15 residues. Between the trimmed V and J ends, which lost 1 base and 2 bases, there was a span of 11 bases. Germline CDR1 is LNHDA and CDR2 is SQIVND (reference sequence). CDR3 sequence (DNA): TGTGCCAGTAGTATAGGCCCGACATTTAACACTGAAGCTTTCTTT. Encoded protein: CASSIGPTFNTEAFF. The full variable domain, with the rest looked up from reference TRBV19 and TRBJ1-1, is DGGITQSPKYLFRKEGQNVTLSCEQNLNHDAMYWYRQDPGQGLRLIYYSQIVNDFQKGDIAEGYSVSREKKESFPLTVTSAQKNPTAFYLCASSIGPTFNTEAFFGQGTRLTVV.

This chain connects TRBV5-1 to TRBJ2-6; 8 bases align to TRBD1. The germline V gene has CDR1 SGHRS and CDR2 YFSETQ. The CDR3 covers 17 residues. Trimming took 2 bases from V and 2 from J; bases not matched to a gene: 6. CDR3 nucleotide sequence: TGCGCCAGCAGCTTAGCCCAGGGGGCCACTGGGGCCAACGTCCTGACTTTC. Encoded protein: CASSLAQGATGANVLTF.

The rearrangement joins TRBV9 to TRBJ1-1; a possible D gene is TRBD1 (6 bases). Germline V gene sequence: CDR1 SGDLS, CDR2 YYNGEE. The CDR3 consists of 14 residues. Trimming removed 3 bases at V and 2 bases at J, with 11 bases between. In DNA form, the CDR3 reads TGTGCCAGCAGCGCGACAGGAATTAACACTGAAGCTTTCTTT. Translation: CASSATGINTEAFF. The full variable domain, its missing parts supplied by reference TRBV9 and TRBJ1-1, is DSGVTQTPKHLITATGQRVTLRCSPRSGDLSVYWYQQSLDQGLQFLIQYYNGEERAKGNILERFSAQQFPDLHSELNLSSLELGDSALYFCASSATGINTEAFFGQGTRLTVV.

The gene calls are TRBV5-6 and TRBJ1-2, with TRBD1 as a possible D gene (5 bases). The CDR3 length is 13 residues. Between the trimmed V and J ends, which lost 3 bases and 2 bases, there was a span of 8 bases. Looked up from germline, CDR1 is SGHDT and CDR2 is YYEEEE. CDR3 coding DNA: TGTGCCAGCAGCTCCTCAGGGAACTATGGCTACACCTTC. This sequence encodes CASSSSGNYGYTF. The whole variable domain, remainder taken from reference TRBV5-6 and TRBJ1-2, is DAGVTQSPTHLIKTRGQQVTLRCSPKSGHDTVSWYQQALGQGPQFIFQYYEEEERQRGNFPDRFSGHQFPNYSSELNVNALLLGDSALYLCASSSSGNYGYTFGSGTRLTVV.

The chain uses TRBV7-9 and TRBJ1-1, with D possibly TRBD1 on 5 matching bases. Trimming shortened V by 7 bases and J by 8 bases, and 14 bases separated the two germline ends. Germline CDR1 is SEHNR and CDR2 is FQNEAQ (reference sequence). The CDR3 extends over 12 amino acids. The CDR3 region is CASTPGGTEAFF. In DNA form, the CDR3 reads TGTGCCAGCACCCCGGGGGGAACCGAAGCTTTCTTT.

In DNA form, the CDR3 reads TGTGCCTGGAGTGTCCCGGGACAGAAGTACTATAATTCACCCCTCCACTTT. Protein sequence: CAWSVPGQKYYNSPLHF. The chain uses TRBV30 and TRBJ1-6; 7 nucleotides align to TRBD1. The V gene's germline CDR1 is GTSNPN and CDR2 SVGIG (reference sequence). The CDR3 has 17 amino acids. The junction had 8 bases not matched to a gene; V was cut back by 0 bases and J by 3 bases.

This clone was seen once. This sequence joins TRBV7-9 and TRBJ2-5, with D perhaps TRBD1 (6 bases). CDR1 is SEHNR and CDR2 is FQNEAQ in the germline V gene (reference sequence). The CDR3 is 17 residues long. Trimming pared 0 bases from V and 3 bases from J, leaving 17 bases between. The CDR3 bases are TGTGCCAGCAGCTTAGCGTATTTGAGGACAGCGGAAGAGACCCAGTACTTC. Translated, it gives CASSLAYLRTAEETQYF. Supplemented by reference TRBV7-9 and TRBJ2-5, the full variable domain reads DTGVSQNPRHKITKRGQNVTFRCDPISEHNRLYWYRQTLGQGPEFLTYFQNEAQLEKSRLLSDRFSAERPKGSFSTLEIQRTEQGDSAMYLCASSLAYLRTAEETQYFGPGTRLLVL.

This clone was recorded a few times. The CDR3: CAWSVNRGDEQYF. Here the CDR3 DNA reads TGTGCCTGGAGTGTTAACAGGGGCGACGAGCAGTACTTC. The V and J genes are TRBV30 and TRBJ2-5; 7 bases are shared with TRBD1. The better agreement between TRBJ2-7 and the DNA end casts doubt on the J call. CDR1 is GTSNPN, CDR2 SVGIG, per germline (reference sequence). The CDR3 length is 13 residues.

The chain recombines TRBV7-3 with TRBJ2-7; 9 bases map to TRBD1. The CDR3 covers 15 residues. Looked up from germline, CDR1 is SGHTA and CDR2 is FQGTGA. Trimming removed 5 bases from V and 4 bases from J; junction bases left unmatched: 9. This CDR3 reads CASSVEGTGLYEQYF. CDR3 bases: TGTGCCAGCAGCGTTGAAGGGACAGGGCTTTACGAGCAGTACTTC.

CDR3 bases: TGCAGCGTTGAAGGTCCCCCCATCCATGAGCAGTTCTTC. Translating gives CSVEGPPIHEQFF. The chain combines TRBV29-1 with TRBJ2-1; unclear D gene. Per the germline V gene, CDR1 is SQVTM and CDR2 is ANQGSEA. Trimming removed 1 base from V and 8 bases from J, with 12 bases in between. This CDR3 has 13 amino acids.

The gene calls are TRBV6-5 and TRBJ2-3; 8 bases fit TRBD2. V shed 6 bases and J 5 bases; nucleotides not matched to a gene: 10. This CDR3 has 15 amino acids. Germline V gene lookup returns CDR1 MNHEY and CDR2 SVGAGI. For the CDR3, the DNA is TGTGCCAGCAGCCCGGGGGGGGGCAGGATAGATACGCAGTATTTT. This translates into CASSPGGGRIDTQYF.

V is TRBV4-1 and J is TRBJ2-5; TRBD1 matches at 9 bases. Germline V CDR1 and CDR2: MGHRA, YSYEKL. V trimming: 3 bases; J trimming: 5 bases; junction bases outside the gene matches: 13. There are 17 residues in the CDR3. CDR3 bases: TGCGCCAGCAGCCAGAACCCGGGACAGGGTGCCTTGGAGACCCAGTACTTC. As protein: CASSQNPGQGALETQYF.